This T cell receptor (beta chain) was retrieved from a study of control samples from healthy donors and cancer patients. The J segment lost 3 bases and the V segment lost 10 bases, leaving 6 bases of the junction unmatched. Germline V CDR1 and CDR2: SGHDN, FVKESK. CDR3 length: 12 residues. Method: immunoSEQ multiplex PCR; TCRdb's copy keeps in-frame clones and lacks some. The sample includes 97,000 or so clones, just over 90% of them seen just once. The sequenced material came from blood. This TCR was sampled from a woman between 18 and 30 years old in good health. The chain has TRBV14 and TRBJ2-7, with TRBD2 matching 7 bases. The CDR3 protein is CATGRDYYEQYF. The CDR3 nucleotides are TGTGCCACGGGCCGGGACTACTACGAGCAGTACTTC.